Following are 8 T cell receptor beta chains from one sample sequenced in a study of blood T cell repertoires in COVID-19. The table came from immunoSEQ multiplex PCR; TCRdb's copy has only in-frame clones and leaves some out. The table includes 300,000 to 350,000 clones, about nine tenths detected once. The sample comprised peripheral blood. The receptors were sampled from a woman between 25 and 40 years old with COVID-19, enrolled during active disease.

The chain carries TRBV4-2 and TRBJ2-1, with TRBD1 matching 8 bases. The CDR3 sequence is 15 residues long. Trimming took 2 bases from V and 8 from J; bases not matched to a gene: 8. CDR1 is LGHNA, CDR2 YNFKEQ, per germline. The CDR3 region is CASSQLTQGVDEQFF. The CDR3 DNA reads as TGTGCCAGCAGCCAACTAACACAGGGGGTCGATGAGCAGTTCTTC.

The chain links TRBV27 to TRBJ2-6; TRBD1 matches 9 bases. After removal of 5 bases from V and 1 base from J, the junction contained 9 bases not matched to a gene. CDR3 length: 18 amino acids. Germline assignment: CDR1 MNHEY and CDR2 SMNVEV (reference sequence). CDR3 in DNA: TGTGCCAGCAGTCCCGGGACAGGGATAGGATCTGGGGCCAACGTCCTGACTTTC. This codes for CASSPGTGIGSGANVLTF.

The chain links TRBV13 to TRBJ1-2; no reliable D call. V dropped 0 bases and J dropped 3 bases, with 20 bases sitting between them. Germline values: CDR1 PRHDT, CDR2 FYEKMQ (reference sequence). There are 18 residues in the CDR3. CDR3 sequence (DNA): TGTGCCAGCAGCTTAGGTATAGGAAGATACATTGCGGACTATGGCTACACCTTC. This gives the protein CASSLGIGRYIADYGYTF.

The chain joins TRBV5-5 to TRBJ2-7; D unresolved. V was shortened by 1 base and J by 2 bases, with 7 bases between the two germline ends. The germline V gene encodes CDR1 SGHKS and CDR2 YYEKEE (reference sequence). The CDR3 has 13 residues. The CDR3 bases are TGTGCCAGCAGCTTGAACACCGCCTACGAGCAGTACTTC. Protein: CASSLNTAYEQYF.

In its sample, this clone was seen a few times. The chain joins TRBV2 to TRBJ2-2; 7 positions agree with TRBD2. Germline assignment: CDR1 SNHLY and CDR2 FYNNEI. V dropped 6 bases and J dropped 5; count of bases not matched to a gene: 12. This CDR3 comprises 16 residues. The CDR3 DNA is TGTGCCAGCAGGGGAGGTCGCGGGGGAAGGACCGGGGAGCTGTTTTTT. Its protein is CASRGGRGGRTGELFF.

This clone has a single count. This chain uses TRBV19 with TRBJ2-1; tentatively, D is TRBD2 (6 bases). This CDR3 spans 13 amino acids. From germline, CDR1 is LNHDA and CDR2 SQIVND (reference sequence). Trimming left V 8 bases short and J 7 bases short, with 15 bases between. In DNA form, the CDR3 reads TGTGCCAGTTCGGCGGGGCTTGCGAATGAGCAGTTCTTC. It is translated as CASSAGLANEQFF.

This clone has only one observation. The V call is TRBV28, the J call TRBJ1-2, with 7 nucleotides matching TRBD1. The J segment lost 14 bases and the V segment lost 6 bases, leaving 9 bases of the junction unmatched. CDR1 is MDHEN, CDR2 SYDVKM, per germline. CDR3 size: 11 residues. The CDR3 DNA is TGTGCCAGCAGCAGGGGACAGTCTCAGACCTTC. Protein sequence: CASSRGQSQTF.

The chain employs TRBV4-1 and TRBJ2-5; possibly TRBD2 for D (6 bases). Germline CDR1 and CDR2: MGHRA and YSYEKL. The CDR3 contains 15 residues. Trimming shortened V by 0 bases and J by 5 bases, and 13 bases separated the two germline ends. The CDR3 sequence is CASSQDGAGTETQYF. Here the CDR3 DNA reads TGCGCCAGCAGCCAAGATGGCGCGGGGACGGAGACCCAGTACTTC.